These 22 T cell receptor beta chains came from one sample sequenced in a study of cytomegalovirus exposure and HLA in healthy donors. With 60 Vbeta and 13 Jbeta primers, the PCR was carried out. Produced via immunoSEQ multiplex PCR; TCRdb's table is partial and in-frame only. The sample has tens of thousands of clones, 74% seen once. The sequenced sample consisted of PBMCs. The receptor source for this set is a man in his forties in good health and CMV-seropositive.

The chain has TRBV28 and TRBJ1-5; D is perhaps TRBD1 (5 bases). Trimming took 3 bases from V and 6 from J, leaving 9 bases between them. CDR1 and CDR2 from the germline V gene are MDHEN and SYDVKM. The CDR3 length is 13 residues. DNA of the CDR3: TGTGCCAGCAGTTTTCCGGGGGGTCAGCCCCAGCATTTT. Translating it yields CASSFPGGQPQHF.

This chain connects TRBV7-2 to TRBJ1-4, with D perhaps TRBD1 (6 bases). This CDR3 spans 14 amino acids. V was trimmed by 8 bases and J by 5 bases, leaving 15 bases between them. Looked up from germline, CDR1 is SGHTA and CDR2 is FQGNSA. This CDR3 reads CASGQTGLNEKLFF. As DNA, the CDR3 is TGTGCCAGCGGACAGACAGGCCTCAATGAAAAACTGTTTTTT.

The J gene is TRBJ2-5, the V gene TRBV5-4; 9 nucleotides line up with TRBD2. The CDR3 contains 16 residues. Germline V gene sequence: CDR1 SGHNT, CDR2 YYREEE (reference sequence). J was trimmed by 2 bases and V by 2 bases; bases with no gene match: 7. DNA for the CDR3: TGTGCCAGCAGCTTCCGACCTCTAGCGGGGCAAGAGACCCAGTACTTC. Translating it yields CASSFRPLAGQETQYF.

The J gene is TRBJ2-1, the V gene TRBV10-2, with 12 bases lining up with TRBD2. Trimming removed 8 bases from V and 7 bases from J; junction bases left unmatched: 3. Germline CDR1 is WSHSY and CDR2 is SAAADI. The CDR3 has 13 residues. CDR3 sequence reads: CASGLAGTNEQFF. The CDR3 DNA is TGCGCCAGCGGACTAGCGGGAACGAATGAGCAGTTCTTC.

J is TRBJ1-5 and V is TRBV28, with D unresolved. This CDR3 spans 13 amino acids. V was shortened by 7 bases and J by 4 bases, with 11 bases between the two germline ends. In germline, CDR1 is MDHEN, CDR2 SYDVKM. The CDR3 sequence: CASIRTVNQPQHF. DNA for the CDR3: TGTGCCAGCATTCGGACTGTGAATCAGCCCCAGCATTTT.

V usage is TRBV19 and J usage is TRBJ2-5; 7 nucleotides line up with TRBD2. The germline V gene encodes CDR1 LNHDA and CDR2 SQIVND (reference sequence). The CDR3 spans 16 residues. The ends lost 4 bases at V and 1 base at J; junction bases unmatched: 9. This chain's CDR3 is CASSSGRGLSQETQYF. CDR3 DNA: TGTGCCAGTAGTAGCGGTAGGGGACTAAGCCAAGAGACCCAGTACTTC.

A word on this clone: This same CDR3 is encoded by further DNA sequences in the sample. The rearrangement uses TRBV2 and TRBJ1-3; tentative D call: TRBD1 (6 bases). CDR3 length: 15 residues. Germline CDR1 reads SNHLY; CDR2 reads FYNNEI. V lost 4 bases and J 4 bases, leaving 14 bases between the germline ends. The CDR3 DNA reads TGTGCCAGCAGTGTGGGGGGGCTAGGAGGAAACACCATATATTTT. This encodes CASSVGGLGGNTIYF.

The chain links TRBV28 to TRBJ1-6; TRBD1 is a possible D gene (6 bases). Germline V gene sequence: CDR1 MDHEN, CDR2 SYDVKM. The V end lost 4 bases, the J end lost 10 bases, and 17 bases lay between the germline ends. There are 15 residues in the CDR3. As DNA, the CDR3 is TGTGCCAGCAGTTCCCCTCAGGGGCCCGGATCACCCCTCCACTTT. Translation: CASSSPQGPGSPLHF.

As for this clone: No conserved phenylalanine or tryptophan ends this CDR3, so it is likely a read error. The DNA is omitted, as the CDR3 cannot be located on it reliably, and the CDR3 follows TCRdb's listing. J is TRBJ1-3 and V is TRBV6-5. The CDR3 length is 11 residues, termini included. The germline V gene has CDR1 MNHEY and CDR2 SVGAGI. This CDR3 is CASSSSGTGGI.

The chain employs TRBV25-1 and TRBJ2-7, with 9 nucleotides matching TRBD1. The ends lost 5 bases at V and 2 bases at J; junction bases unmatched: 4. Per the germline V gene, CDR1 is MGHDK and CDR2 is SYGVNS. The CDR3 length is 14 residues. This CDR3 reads CASSQRQGAYEQYF. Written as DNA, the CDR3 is TGTGCCAGCAGTCAGAGACAGGGGGCCTACGAGCAGTACTTC.

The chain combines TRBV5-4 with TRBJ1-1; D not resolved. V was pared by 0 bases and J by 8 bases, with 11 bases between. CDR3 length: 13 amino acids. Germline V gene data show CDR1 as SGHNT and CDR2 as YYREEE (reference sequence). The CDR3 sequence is CASSLVTSPEAFF. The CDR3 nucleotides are TGTGCCAGCAGCTTGGTAACTTCTCCAGAAGCTTTCTTT.

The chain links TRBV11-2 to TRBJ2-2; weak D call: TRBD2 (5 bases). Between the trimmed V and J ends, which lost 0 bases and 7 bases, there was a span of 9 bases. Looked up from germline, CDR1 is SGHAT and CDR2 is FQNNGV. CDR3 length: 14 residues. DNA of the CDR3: TGTGCCAGCAGCTTAGATCGAGGGAGCGGGGAGCTGTTTTTT. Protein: CASSLDRGSGELFF.

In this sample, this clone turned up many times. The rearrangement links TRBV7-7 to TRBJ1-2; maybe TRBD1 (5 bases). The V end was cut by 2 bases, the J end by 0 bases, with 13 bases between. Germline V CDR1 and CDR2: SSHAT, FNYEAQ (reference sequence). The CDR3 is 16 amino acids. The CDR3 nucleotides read TGTGCCAGCAGCTTAAGGGCCTCGACAGCTAACTATGGCTACACCTTC. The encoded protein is CASSLRASTANYGYTF.

The CDR3 is CASLRQMNTEAFF. Here the CDR3 DNA reads TGTGCCAGCCTGAGGCAGATGAACACTGAAGCTTTCTTT. The chain is built from TRBV2 and TRBJ1-1; D remains ambiguous. The CDR3 spans 13 residues. The V and J ends lost 8 bases and 0 bases respectively, with 10 bases between them. Germline V lookup: CDR1 SNHLY, CDR2 FYNNEI.

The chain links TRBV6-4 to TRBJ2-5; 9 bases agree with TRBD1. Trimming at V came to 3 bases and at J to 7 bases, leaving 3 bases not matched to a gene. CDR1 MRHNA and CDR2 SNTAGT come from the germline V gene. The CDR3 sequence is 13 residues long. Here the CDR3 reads CASSEGQGSTQYF. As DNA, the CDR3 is TGTGCCAGCAGTGAAGGACAGGGGTCGACCCAGTACTTC.

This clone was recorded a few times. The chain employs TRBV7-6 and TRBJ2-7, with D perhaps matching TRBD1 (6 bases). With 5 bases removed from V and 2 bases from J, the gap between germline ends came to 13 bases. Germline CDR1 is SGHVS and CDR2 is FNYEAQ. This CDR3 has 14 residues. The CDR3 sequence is CASSTYGDTYEQYF. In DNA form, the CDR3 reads TGTGCCAGCAGCACATACGGGGACACCTACGAGCAGTACTTC.

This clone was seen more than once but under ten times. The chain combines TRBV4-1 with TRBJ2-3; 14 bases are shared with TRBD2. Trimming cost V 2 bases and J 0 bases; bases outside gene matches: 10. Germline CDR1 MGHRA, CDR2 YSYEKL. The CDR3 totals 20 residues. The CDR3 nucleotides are TGCGCCAGCAGCCAACCCGGACTAGCGGGGGGTACTACTAGCACAGATACGCAGTATTTT. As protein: CASSQPGLAGGTTSTDTQYF.

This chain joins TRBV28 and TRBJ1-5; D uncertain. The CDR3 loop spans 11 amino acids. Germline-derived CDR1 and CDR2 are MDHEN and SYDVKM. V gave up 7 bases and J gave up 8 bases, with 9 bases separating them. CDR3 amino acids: CASNGLEPQHF. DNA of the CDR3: TGTGCCAGCAACGGTCTGGAGCCCCAGCATTTT. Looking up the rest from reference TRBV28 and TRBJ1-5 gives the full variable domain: DVKVTQSSRYLVKRTGEKVFLECVQDMDHENMFWYRQDPGLGLRLIYFSYDVKMKEKGDIPEGYSVSREKKERFSLILESASTNQTSMYLCASNGLEPQHFGDGTRLSIL.

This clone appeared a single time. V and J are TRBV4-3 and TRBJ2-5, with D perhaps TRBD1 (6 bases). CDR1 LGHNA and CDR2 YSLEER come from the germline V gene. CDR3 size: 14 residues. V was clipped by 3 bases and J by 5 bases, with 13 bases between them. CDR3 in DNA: TGCGCCAGCAGCCACGACAGGTGGGGGGAGACCCAGTACTTC. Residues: CASSHDRWGETQYF.

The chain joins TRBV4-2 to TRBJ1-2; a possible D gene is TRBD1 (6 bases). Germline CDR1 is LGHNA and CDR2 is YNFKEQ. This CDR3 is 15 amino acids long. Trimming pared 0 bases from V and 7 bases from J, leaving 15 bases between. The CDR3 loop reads CASSQDGAGAGGYTF. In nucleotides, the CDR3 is TGTGCCAGCAGCCAAGATGGGGCGGGGGCCGGTGGCTACACCTTC.

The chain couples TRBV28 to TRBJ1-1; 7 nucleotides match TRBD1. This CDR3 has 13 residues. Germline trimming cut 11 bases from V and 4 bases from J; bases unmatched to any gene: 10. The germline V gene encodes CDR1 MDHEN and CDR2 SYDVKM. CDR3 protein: CACWTGQSTEAFF. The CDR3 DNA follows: TGTGCCTGTTGGACGGGACAGAGCACTGAAGCTTTCTTT. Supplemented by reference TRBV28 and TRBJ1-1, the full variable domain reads DVKVTQSSRYLVKRTGEKVFLECVQDMDHENMFWYRQDPGLGLRLIYFSYDVKMKEKGDIPEGYSVSREKKERFSLILESASTNQTSMYLCACWTGQSTEAFFGQGTRLTVV.

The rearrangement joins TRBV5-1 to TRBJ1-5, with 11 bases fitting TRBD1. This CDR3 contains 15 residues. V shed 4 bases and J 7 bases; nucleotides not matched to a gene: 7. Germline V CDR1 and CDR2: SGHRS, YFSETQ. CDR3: CASSNGTGGGQPQHF. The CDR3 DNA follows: TGCGCCAGCAGCAATGGGACAGGGGGTGGACAGCCCCAGCATTTT.